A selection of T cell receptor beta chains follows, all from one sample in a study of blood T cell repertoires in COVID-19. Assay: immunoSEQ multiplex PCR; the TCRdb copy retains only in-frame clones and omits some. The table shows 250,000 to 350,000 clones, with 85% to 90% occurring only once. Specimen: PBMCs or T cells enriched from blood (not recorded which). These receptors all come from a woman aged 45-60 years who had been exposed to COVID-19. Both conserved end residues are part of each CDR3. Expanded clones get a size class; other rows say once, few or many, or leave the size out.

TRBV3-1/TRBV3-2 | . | CASSQVGTSLITDTQYF
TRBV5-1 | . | CASSRQGDTQETQYF
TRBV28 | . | CASKVRQGAHQPQHF
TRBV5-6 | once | CASSWGTGVETQYF
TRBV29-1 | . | CSVEDLAGGEQYF
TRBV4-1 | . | CASSQDRDSGGYTF
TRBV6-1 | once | CASSEASTILGEQYF
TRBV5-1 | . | CASSTGLAGATNTGELFF
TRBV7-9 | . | CASSLMSSTDTQYF
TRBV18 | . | CASSPPTGNYGYTF
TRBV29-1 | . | CSARTGGSNQPQHF
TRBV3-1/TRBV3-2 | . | CASSQGSLWGSTYEQYF
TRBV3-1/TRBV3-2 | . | CASSQPSTGSKNIQYF
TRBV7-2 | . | CASSSSSVGLANYGYTF
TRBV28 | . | CASRSFSKPGRNTEAFF
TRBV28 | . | CASSRGSQETQYF
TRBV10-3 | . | CAISPGQGPGELFF
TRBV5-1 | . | CASSPSPEPNTYEQYF
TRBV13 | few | CASSHPSGESTDTQYF
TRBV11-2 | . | CASAPRGFRSGNTIYF
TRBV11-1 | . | CASSLAQRGSYEQYF
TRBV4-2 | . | CASSQNSGGAYEQYF
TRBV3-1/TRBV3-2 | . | CASSPGTSPTDTQYF
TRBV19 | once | CASSSPGDKNIQYF
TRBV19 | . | CASSIRQVNTEAFF
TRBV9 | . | CASSVEAGKAYEQYF
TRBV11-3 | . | CASSTGQGSGTQYF
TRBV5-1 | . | CASISGTGGTDTQYF
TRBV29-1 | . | CSVEGNREEKLFF
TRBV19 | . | CASSMWTGLGYTF
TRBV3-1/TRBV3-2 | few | CASSQGGTENSPLHF
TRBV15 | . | CATSRRQASYGYTF
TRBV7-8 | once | CASSPTRTGNQPQHF